This T cell receptor beta chain was identified during a study of cytomegalovirus exposure and HLA in healthy donors. Whole-study context: A subsequent analysis reported that the roughly 120 validation repertoires were produced on the same platform that had also been used for the roughly 670 first-cohort repertoires.

Note on this clone: Its antigen is not known.

Study results and caveats: The study labeled 164 TCR beta chains cytomegalovirus-associated. According to a subsequent analysis, TCR clusters identified in the first cohort showed a tendency to co-occur across the approximately 120 validation repertoires.

The donors formed part of the approximately 120-subject validation cohort, distinct from the roughly 640-subject first cohort. Method: immunoSEQ multiplex PCR; TCRdb's copy keeps in-frame clones and lacks some. The table includes about 73,000 clones, 90% to 95% detected once. Sequenced input: PBMCs. The sequence derives from a man younger than 35 in good health and CMV-seronegative.

The CDR3 is CASSWENQETQYF. The CDR3 nucleotides are TGTGCCAGCAGTTGGGAGAACCAAGAGACCCAGTACTTC. The chain recombines TRBV25-1 with TRBJ2-5; tentative D call: TRBD2 (5 bases). Germline CDR1 and CDR2: MGHDK and SYGVNS. The V end was cut by 5 bases, the J end by 0 bases, with 7 bases between. This CDR3 spans 13 amino acids. The full variable domain, in which reference TRBV25-1 and TRBJ2-5 provide the parts outside the CDR3, is EADIYQTPRYLVIGTGKKITLECSQTMGHDKMYWYQQDPGMELHLIHYSYGVNSTEKGDLSSESTVSRIRTEHFPLTLESARPSHTSQYLCASSWENQETQYFGPGTRLLVL.